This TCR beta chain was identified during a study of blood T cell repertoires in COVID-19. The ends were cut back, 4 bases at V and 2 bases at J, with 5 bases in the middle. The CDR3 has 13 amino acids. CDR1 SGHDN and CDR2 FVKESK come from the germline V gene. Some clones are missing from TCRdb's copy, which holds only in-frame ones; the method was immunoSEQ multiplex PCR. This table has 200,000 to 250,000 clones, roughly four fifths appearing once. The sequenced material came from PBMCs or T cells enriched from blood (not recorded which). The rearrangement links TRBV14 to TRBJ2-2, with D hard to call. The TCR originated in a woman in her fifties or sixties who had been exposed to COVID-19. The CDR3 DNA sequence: TGTGCCAGCAGCCTACTAAACACCGGGGAGCTGTTTTTT. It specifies CASSLLNTGELFF.